This paragraph reports one T cell receptor (beta chain). Antigen unknown. Treatment reported: oral pan-JAK inhibitor, 5-10 mg twice daily. CDR3 length: 16 residues. Germline V gives CDR1 LNHNV, CDR2 YYDKDF (reference sequence). V was clipped by 3 bases and J by 7 bases; unmatched bases: 11. The authors extracted RNA and reverse transcribed it into cDNA as the sequencing template. Generated by immunoSEQ multiplex PCR, the TCRdb table keeps only in-frame clones and is missing some. The repertoire has approximately 300,000 clones, over 45% of them found once; the top ten carry approximately 1.7%. The data were taken from a study of CD8+ T cells in alopecia areata. Study conclusions and caveats: For patients receiving tofacitinib, scalp clonality and expanded CD8+ clones among the top 100 significantly decreased.

Sequencing was performed on CD4+ T cells sorted from blood, taken at week 24, from a patient treated with tofacitinib. The rearrangement joins TRBV15 to TRBJ2-1; 8 positions match TRBD2. The source is a human donor with alopecia areata. The CDR3 DNA follows: TGTGCCACCAGCAGTGGGGGGCTAGCGGGTGGTAATGAGCAGTTCTTC. Encoded protein: CATSSGGLAGGNEQFF.